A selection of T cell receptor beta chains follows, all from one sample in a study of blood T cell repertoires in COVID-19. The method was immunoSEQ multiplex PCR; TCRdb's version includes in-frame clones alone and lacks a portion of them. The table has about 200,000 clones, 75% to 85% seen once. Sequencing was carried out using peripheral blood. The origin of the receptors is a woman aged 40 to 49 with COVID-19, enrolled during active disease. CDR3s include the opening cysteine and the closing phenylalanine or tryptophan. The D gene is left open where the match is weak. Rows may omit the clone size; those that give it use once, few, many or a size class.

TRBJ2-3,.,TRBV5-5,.,TGTGCCAGCAGCCCCGTGGGGGCGACGCAGTATTTT,CASSPVGATQYF
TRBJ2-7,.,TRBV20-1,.,TGCAGTGCTAGTTCAGGGGACGGTTATGGCTACGAGCAGTACTTC,CSASSGDGYGYEQYF
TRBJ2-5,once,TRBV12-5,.,TGTGCTAGTGGTTCACGGACAGCTCAAGAGACCCAGTACTTC,CASGSRTAQETQYF
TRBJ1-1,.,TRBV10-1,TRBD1,TGCGCCAGCAGTGACCGGACAGGGGGCATTACTGAAGCTTTCTTT,CASSDRTGGITEAFF
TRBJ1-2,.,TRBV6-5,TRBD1,TGTGCCAGCGCCAGGGACAGATCTAACTATGGCTACACCTTC,CASARDRSNYGYTF
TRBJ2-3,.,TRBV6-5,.,TGTGCCTGCTGGACCCCGGGGGATACGCAGTATTTT,CACWTPGDTQYF
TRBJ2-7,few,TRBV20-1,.,TGCAGTGCTAGTCCTAGATGGGAAACAGGATGGAACGAGCAGTACTTC,CSASPRWETGWNEQYF
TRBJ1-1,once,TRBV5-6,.,TGTGCCAGCAGCTACTACCGGGGAGGAGGTATGAACACTGAAGCTTTCTTT,CASSYYRGGGMNTEAFF
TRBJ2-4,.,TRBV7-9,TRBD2,TGTGCCAGCAGCTCCCCGGGGGGATGGATTCAGTACTTC,CASSSPGGWIQYF
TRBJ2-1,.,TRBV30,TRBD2,TGTGCCTGGAGTGTGCTAGCGGGGTCCTACAATGAGCAGTTCTTC,CAWSVLAGSYNEQFF
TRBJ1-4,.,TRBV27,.,TGTGCCAGCAGTAAGTTTGGGGCAGCTAATGAAAAACTGTTTTTT,CASSKFGAANEKLFF
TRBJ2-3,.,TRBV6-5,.,TGTGCCAGCAGTTACTCTCTAGCAGATACGCAGTATTTT,CASSYSLADTQYF
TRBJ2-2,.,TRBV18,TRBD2,TGTGCCAGCTCACGGGGACTAGCGGAAAACACCGGGGAGCTGTTTTTT,CASSRGLAENTGELFF
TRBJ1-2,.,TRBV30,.,TGTGCCTGGGCAGGGGCTAACTATGGCTACACCTTC,CAWAGANYGYTF
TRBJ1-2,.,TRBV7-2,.,TGTGCCAGCAGCCCGTGGACAGCATATGGCTACACCTTC,CASSPWTAYGYTF
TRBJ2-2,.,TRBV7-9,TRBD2,TGTGCCAGCAGCTCTAGCGGGAGACTAACCGGGGAGCTGTTTTTT,CASSSSGRLTGELFF
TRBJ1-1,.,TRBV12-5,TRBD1,TGTGCTAGTGGTTTGGGGACAGGGAGAGGTACTGAAGCTTTCTTT,CASGLGTGRGTEAFF
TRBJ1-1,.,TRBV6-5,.,TGTGCCAGCAGAAACACGAAAGAAGCTTTCTTT,CASRNTKEAFF
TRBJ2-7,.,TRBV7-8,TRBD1,TGTGCCAGCAGCACAGCCGGGACAGAGTATTCCTACGAGCAGTACTTC,CASSTAGTEYSYEQYF
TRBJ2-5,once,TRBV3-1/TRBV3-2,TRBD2,TGTGCCAGCAGCCAACTAGGGACTAGCAATGGGGCCCAGTACTTC,CASSQLGTSNGAQYF
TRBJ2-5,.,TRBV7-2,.,TGTGCCAGCAGCTCCACTAGAGAAGAGACCCAGTACTTC,CASSSTREETQYF
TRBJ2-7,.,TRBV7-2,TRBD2,TGTGCCAGCAGCTTAGCGCGGGAGCGGGAAGGCGAGCAGTACTTC,CASSLAREREGEQYF
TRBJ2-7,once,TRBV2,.,TGTGCCAGCACTGGCGGGCCGCTCACCTACGAGCAGTACTTC,CASTGGPLTYEQYF
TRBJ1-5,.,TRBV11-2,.,TGTGCCAGCAGCCCGACGGGGGTTAGCCAGCCCCAGCATTTT,CASSPTGVSQPQHF
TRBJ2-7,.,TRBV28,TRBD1,TGTGCCAGCAGCCGGACAGGGTTGGCGGCCTACGAGCAGTACTTC,CASSRTGLAAYEQYF
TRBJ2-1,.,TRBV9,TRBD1,TGTGCCAGCAGCGTTGGACAGGGGGCCCACAATGAGCAGTTCTTC,CASSVGQGAHNEQFF
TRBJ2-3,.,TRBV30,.,TGTGCCTTGACGGGGGTGGTTACAGATACGCAGTATTTT,CALTGVVTDTQYF
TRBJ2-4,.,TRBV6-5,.,TGTGCCAGCAGTTCCGGCAGGGAATGGGATAACATTCAGTACTTC,CASSSGREWDNIQYF
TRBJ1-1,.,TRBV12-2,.,TGTGCAAGTCGCCCCCGACCGGGGGAAGAGGAGAACACTGAAGCTTTCTTT,CASRPRPGEEENTEAFF
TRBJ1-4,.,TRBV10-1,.,TGCGCCACCCCGAGCAGGGCTAATGAAAAACTGTTTTTT,CATPSRANEKLFF
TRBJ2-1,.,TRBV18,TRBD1,TGTGCCAGCTCACCTTATTCCCGGGACAGGGGGTCTAGCATGGAGCAGTTCTTC,CASSPYSRDRGSSMEQFF
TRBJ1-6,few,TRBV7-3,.,TGTGCCAGCAGCTCAATCCATAATTCACCCCTCCACTTT,CASSSIHNSPLHF
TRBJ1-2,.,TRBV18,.,TGTGCCAGCTCACCACCAGCGATTTATGGCTACACCTTC,CASSPPAIYGYTF
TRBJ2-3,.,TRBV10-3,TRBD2,TGTGCCATCACTTCGACTAGCGGGGCCACAGATACGCAGTATTTT,CAITSTSGATDTQYF
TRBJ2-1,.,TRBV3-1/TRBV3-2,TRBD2,TGTGCCAGCAGCCAATGGGGGACTAGCGGGAGGAGAAATGAGCAGTTCTTC,CASSQWGTSGRRNEQFF
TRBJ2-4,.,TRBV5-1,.,TGCGCCAGCAACCGATCAGGAGGGAGGAACATTCAGTACTTC,CASNRSGGRNIQYF
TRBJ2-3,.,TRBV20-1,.,TGCAGTGCCCAGTTAACACTACGGCAGTATTTT,CSAQLTLRQYF
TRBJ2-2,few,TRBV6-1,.,TGTGCCAGCAGTGAAATCTTCACCGGGGAGCTGTTTTTT,CASSEIFTGELFF
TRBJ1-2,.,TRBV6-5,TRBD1,TGTGCCAGCAGTAAGCCGGGACAGGGGACGTCCGGCTACACCTTC,CASSKPGQGTSGYTF
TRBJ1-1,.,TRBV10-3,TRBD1,TGTGCCATCGGACAGGGAGAGAACACTGAAGCTTTCTTT,CAIGQGENTEAFF
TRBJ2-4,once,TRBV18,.,TGTGCCAGCTCTCCAAAGCGGGACACAGGGACGGACATTCAGTACTTC,CASSPKRDTGTDIQYF
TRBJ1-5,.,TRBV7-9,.,TGTGCCAGCAGCCCGGGGAGGTTTGGCAATCAGCCCCAGCATTTT,CASSPGRFGNQPQHF
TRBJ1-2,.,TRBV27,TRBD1,TGTGCCAGCAGTTTACGGGCGACAGGGGGCTATGGCTACACCTTC,CASSLRATGGYGYTF
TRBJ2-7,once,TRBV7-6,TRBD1,TGTGCCAGCAGCTTGGGACAGGGCCTCTACGAGCAGTACTTC,CASSLGQGLYEQYF
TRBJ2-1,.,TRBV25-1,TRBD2,TGTGCCAGCAGTGCTAAGACCGGGACTAGCATCGGTCGGGAGCAGTTCTTC,CASSAKTGTSIGREQFF
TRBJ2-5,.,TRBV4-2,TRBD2,TGTGCCAGCAGCCAAGAGCGTCGGGGGGAGTTTAGTGGTCGGCAAGAGACCCAGTACTTC,CASSQERRGEFSGRQETQYF
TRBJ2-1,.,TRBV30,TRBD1,TGTGCCTGGAGTCTTCAGGGGGCCGCGTACAATGAGCAGTTCTTC,CAWSLQGAAYNEQFF
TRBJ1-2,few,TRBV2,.,TGTGCCAGCAGTGAGCAGGAATATGGCTACACCTTC,CASSEQEYGYTF
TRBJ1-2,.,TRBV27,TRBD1,TGTGCCAGCAGCCACAGACAGGGGGGAGGCTACACCTTC,CASSHRQGGGYTF
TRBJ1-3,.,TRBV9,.,TGTGCCAGCAGCGTACGCGCGATTGGAAACACCATATATTTT,CASSVRAIGNTIYF
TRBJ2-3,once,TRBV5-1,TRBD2,TGCGCCAGCAGCTTGGCCACTAGCGGGAGTACAGATACGCAGTATTTT,CASSLATSGSTDTQYF
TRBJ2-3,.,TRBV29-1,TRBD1,TGCAGCGTTGCGACAGGGGCCCGTAGCACAGATACGCAGTATTTT,CSVATGARSTDTQYF
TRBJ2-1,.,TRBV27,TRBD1,TGTGCCAGCAAACTGGGACAGGGGTACAATGAGCAGTTCTTC,CASKLGQGYNEQFF
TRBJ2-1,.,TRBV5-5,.,TGTGCCAGCAGACTACAAACAAACAATGAGCAGTTCTTC,CASRLQTNNEQFF